This TCR beta chain derives from a study of blood T cell repertoires in COVID-19 (dated by TCRdb to between 2020 and 2021). Regarding the study in general: Samples covering the acute and convalescent phases of COVID-19 were provided by collaborators in the United States, Italy and Spain. Deeply sampled blood TCRbeta repertoires from subjects exposed to, actively infected with, or recovered from COVID-19 were included in the dataset. HLA class I and class II types, where available, came from metadata supplied by the sample provider rather than from assay-based typing. Nearly every sample came with metadata listing a de-identified subject ID, COVID-19 status, age in years and sex. The material from the prospective study consisted of cDNA or gDNA derived from T cells, B-cell-depleted T cells, or PBMCs. The samples were drawn from two sources: the first 160 participants of the ongoing ImmuneRACE study, and some 1,300 subjects contributed by 6 global collaborators. The repertoires were made available in a free public database intended to serve as a resource for research on the immune response to SARS-CoV-2.

The immunoSEQ Assay, a bias-controlled multiplex PCR, was used to amplify TCRbeta CDR3 regions from genomic DNA. In the original analysis: The number of nucleated cells in each sample was estimated by amplification of reference gene primers within the assay. To quantify the absolute abundance of each unique TCRbeta CDR3 rearrangement, sequence reads were collapsed and filtered. Productive Simpson clonality was computed per sample as the square root of Simpson's diversity index over productive rearrangements. Held by TCRdb, this immuneACCESS table contains in-frame sequences only and omits some clones. Under half of the omission traces to an unresolved V gene where checked; the cause of the rest is unknown. The DNA gave D and trimming, while V, J and clone size come from that table. For this sample the table gives 200,000 to 250,000 clones, of which under 85% were detected only once. Over 3% of the sample goes to the ten largest clones.

Points on this clone: Its antigen has not been determined. Qualities for individual bases were not recorded, and no much larger clone is one base off.

The collaborating institutions used their own protocols to collect whole blood in K2EDTA tubes. Collaborator samples were shipped for TCRbeta analysis as frozen whole blood, isolated PBMCs, or DNA extracted from either sample type. What the study reported, not specific to this receptor: Clinical and demographic metadata were provided uncurated, with the amount varying by source and participant.

This TCR was sampled from a woman between 40 and 55 years old with active or convalescent COVID-19. Sequenced sample: peripheral blood.

The sequenced DNA is TGCGCCAGCAGCTTGGCCGGGCGGGGGACTAATGAAAAACTGTTTTTT. Its protein product is CASSLAGRGTNEKLFF. The rearrangement joined TRBV5-1 to TRBJ1-4; TRBD1 could be the D gene, as 5 bases match. Based on the germline V gene, the CDR1 and CDR2 sequences are SGHRS and YFSETQ. A distance of 11 bases separates the germline ends of V and J, which lose 0 bases and 2 bases respectively. Including the terminal cysteine and phenylalanine, the CDR3 comprises 16 residues. CDR3 DNA is the only sequence kept; it has 48 bases, read in frame from the first base. Extended through the reference TRBV5-1 and TRBJ1-4 proteins, this CDR3 yields the full variable domain: KAGVTQTPRYLIKTRGQQVTLSCSPISGHRSVSWYQQTPGQGLQFLFEYFSETQRNKGNFPGRFSGRQFSNSRSEMNVSTLELGDSALYLCASSLAGRGTNEKLFFGSGTQLSVL.